This TCR beta chain was documented in a study of cytomegalovirus exposure and HLA in healthy donors. Regarding the study as a whole: It was 150 to 200 TCR beta chains that were listed as cytomegalovirus-associated. With high specificity and sensitivity, the classifier reportedly diagnosed cytomegalovirus status.

Using immunoSEQ multiplex PCR, the repertoire was profiled, and TCRdb retains in-frame clones only, with some absent. The data hold roughly 260,000 clones, with approximately 90% observed a single time. With regard to this clone: The antigen is undetermined.

V lost 3 bases, J lost 6 bases, and 18 bases lay in between. Germline V gene data show CDR1 as SGHTA and CDR2 as FQGNSA. The CDR3 runs 15 residues. Sequencing was done on a sample of PBMCs. V gene TRBV7-2 combines with J gene TRBJ2-7, with D possibly being TRBD1 (6 bases). This clonotype originated in a man aged 18 to 30 in good health and CMV-seronegative. CDR3: CASSFQGLADSEQYF. DNA of the CDR3: TGTGCCAGCAGCTTCCAGGGGCTTGCCGACTCCGAGCAGTACTTC.